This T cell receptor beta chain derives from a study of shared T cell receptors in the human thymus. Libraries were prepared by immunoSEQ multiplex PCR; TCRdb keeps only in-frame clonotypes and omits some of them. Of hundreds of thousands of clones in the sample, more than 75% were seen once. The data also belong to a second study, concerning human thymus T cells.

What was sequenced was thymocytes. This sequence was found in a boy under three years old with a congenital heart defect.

CDR3 coding DNA: TGTGCCAGCAGCTCGGGACAGGACGGCTACACCTTC. Translating gives CASSSGQDGYTF. V and J are TRBV5-6 and TRBJ1-2; 8 nucleotides match TRBD1. This CDR3 contains 12 residues. Germline CDR1 SGHDT, CDR2 YYEEEE. V lost 3 bases to trimming and J lost 8 bases; unmatched junction nucleotides: 3.